The clone carrying this T cell receptor (beta chain) has more than one count but fewer than ten. The antigen remains undetermined. These data originate in a study of CD4 T cells in relation to SARS-CoV-2 and coronaviruses. Study details: After less than eleven days of antigen culture, PBMC TCR beta CDR3s were sequenced. Of the patients, 7 to 9 were male, a few female, two Hispanic. The HLA restriction of the shared crossreactive spike epitopes was mapped.

Data came from immunoSEQ multiplex PCR; TCRdb stores just in-frame clones and leaves some out. The sample records 35,000 or so clones, about 79% being singletons. 10^5 naive or memory CD4+ cells were cultured with CEF peptides for approximately 10 days. Material: naive CD4+ T cells from PBMCs, cultured in vitro. The subset denotes: naive CD4+ T cells isolated by negative enrichment. The TCR was taken from an adult with COVID-19.

The CDR3 nucleotides read TGCGCCAGCAGCCTTCGGACTAGCGGAACCTACGAGCAGTACTTC. Protein sequence: CASSLRTSGTYEQYF. This rearrangement joins TRBV5-1 to TRBJ2-7; 10 nucleotides line up with TRBD2. The ends lost 4 bases at V and 2 bases at J; junction bases unmatched: 6. Germline-derived CDR1 and CDR2 are SGHRS and YFSETQ. The CDR3 totals 15 residues.